One sample yielded the 13 T cell receptor beta chains listed below, sequenced in a study of technical replicates of blood from a handful of donors (TCRdb year 2017). The library was obtained by the immunoSEQ multiplex PCR assay. TCRdb carries this immuneACCESS record with in-frame sequences only. Its versions omit some clonotypes, under half of them owing to an unresolved V gene in the studies checked, with the rest unexplained. This sample gives around 63,000 clones in total; 95% to 98% of them show up just once. Roughly 0.16% of the sample rests with the top ten. The source material was T cells isolated from PBMCs. The source of these receptors is a human donor in good health.

The chain couples TRBV4-1 to TRBJ1-1; possible D gene TRBD1, 6 bases. Trimming shortened V by 1 base and J by 1 base, and 10 bases separated the two germline ends. This CDR3 comprises 15 residues. Germline loops: CDR1 MGHRA, CDR2 YSYEKL. The CDR3: CASSQGRGTNTEAFF. The DNA for the CDR3 is TGCGCCAGCAGCCAAGGAAGGGGGACGAACACTGAAGCTTTCTTT.

This chain joins TRBV18 and TRBJ1-5; tentatively, D is TRBD1 (5 bases). CDR3 length: 13 residues. V was cut by 3 bases and J by 4 bases, with 7 bases left in between. From germline, CDR1 is KGHSH and CDR2 LQKENI. The CDR3 coding sequence is TGTGCCAGCTCACCCGGGGGAAATCAGCCCCAGCATTTT. Translation: CASSPGGNQPQHF.

The V gene is TRBV27, the J gene TRBJ2-2; possibly TRBD1 for D (5 bases). The CDR3 totals 13 residues. Germline CDR1 is MNHEY and CDR2 is SMNVEV (reference sequence). V lost 5 bases and J 8 bases, leaving 12 bases between the germline ends. CDR3 region: CASSPGLWGELFF. CDR3 sequence (DNA): TGTGCCAGCAGTCCAGGGCTTTGGGGGGAGCTGTTTTTT.

This clone occurred once. V and J are TRBV4-2 and TRBJ1-1; D is unclear. The CDR3 is made up of 13 amino acids. Looked up from germline, CDR1 is LGHNA and CDR2 is YNFKEQ. V was pared by 4 bases and J by 7 bases, with 13 bases between. This CDR3 is CASSPGQVNEAFF. CDR3 DNA sequence: TGTGCCAGCAGCCCTGGGCAGGTCAATGAAGCTTTCTTT.

CDR3 protein: CASRRLAGGDEQFF. The CDR3 DNA reads as TGTGCCAGCAGAAGACTAGCGGGAGGGGATGAGCAGTTCTTC. The chain employs TRBV14 and TRBJ2-1; 14 bases align to TRBD2. This CDR3 comprises 14 residues. Per germline, CDR1 SGHDN and CDR2 FVKESK. The junction had 3 bases not matched to a gene; V was cut back by 6 bases and J by 8 bases.

The chain joins TRBV28 to TRBJ2-5; tentatively, D is TRBD1 (6 bases). V was trimmed by 6 bases and J by 2 bases, leaving 28 bases between them. This CDR3 region has 19 residues. CDR1 and CDR2 from the germline V gene are MDHEN and SYDVKM. The CDR3 loop reads CASSGQPAWGVAPQETQYF. CDR3 nucleotide sequence: TGTGCCAGCAGCGGACAGCCCGCTTGGGGAGTAGCGCCACAAGAGACCCAGTACTTC.

This clone appeared once. The chain joins TRBV28 to TRBJ1-2; D is ambiguous. The CDR3 spans 15 residues. Germline V gives CDR1 MDHEN, CDR2 SYDVKM. The germline V and J ends were trimmed by 6 bases and 0 bases, with 14 bases remaining between them. The CDR3 is CASSTPIPANYGYTF. CDR3 sequence (DNA): TGTGCCAGCAGCACGCCCATTCCGGCTAACTATGGCTACACCTTC.

The chain recombines TRBV2 with TRBJ1-2; D gene ambiguous. Germline CDR1 is SNHLY and CDR2 is FYNNEI. V shed 2 bases and J shed 4 bases, with 11 bases lying between them. This CDR3 spans 14 amino acids. CDR3 loop: CASSETGNGYGYTF. In nucleotides, the CDR3 is TGTGCCAGCAGTGAAACCGGGAATGGCTATGGCTACACCTTC.

The chain has TRBV7-9 and TRBJ2-1; 12 nucleotides agree with TRBD1. Losses at the gene ends were 5 bases for V and 6 bases for J; bases not matched to a gene: 5. This CDR3 comprises 15 residues. Germline V gives CDR1 SEHNR, CDR2 FQNEAQ (reference sequence). The CDR3 sequence: CASSPGQGASNEQFF. The CDR3 coding sequence is TGTGCCAGCAGCCCGGGACAGGGGGCGAGCAATGAGCAGTTCTTC.

The chain combines TRBV6-5 with TRBJ1-4; weak D call: TRBD1 (6 bases). Per germline, CDR1 MNHEY and CDR2 SVGAGI. The CDR3 is 16 amino acids. Trimming stripped 0 bases from V and 3 bases from J, with 11 bases between. The CDR3 is CASSYSGHRPNEKLFF. The CDR3 nucleotides are TGTGCCAGCAGTTACTCGGGACACCGTCCTAATGAAAAACTGTTTTTT.

The V and J genes are TRBV7-8 and TRBJ2-7; 10 nucleotides agree with TRBD1. Germline-derived CDR1 and CDR2 are SGHVS and FQNEAQ. The length of the CDR3 is 16 residues. J lost 8 bases, V lost 7 bases, and 17 bases had no gene match. The CDR3 region is CASTYSRTGGRWQQYF. The CDR3 region has the DNA TGTGCCAGCACCTACTCAAGGACAGGGGGGAGGTGGCAGCAGTACTTC. The full variable domain, rest sourced from reference TRBV7-8 and TRBJ2-7, is GAGVSQSPRYKVAKRGQDVALRCDPISGHVSLFWYQQALGQGPEFLTYFQNEAQLDKSGLPSDRFFAERPEGSVSTLKIQRTQQEDSAVYLCASTYSRTGGRWQQYFGPGTRLTVT.

The chain couples TRBV7-6 to TRBJ2-2; D is ambiguous. Germline CDR1 is SGHVS and CDR2 is FNYEAQ. The CDR3 loop spans 15 amino acids. Trimming shortened V by 2 bases and J by 1 base, and 8 bases separated the two germline ends. The CDR3 DNA is TGTGCCAGCAGCTTATCGAACAGGAACACCGGGGAGCTGTTTTTT. Residues: CASSLSNRNTGELFF. Together with reference TRBV7-6 and TRBJ2-2, the CDR3 gives the full variable domain: GAGVSQSPRYKVTKRGQDVALRCDPISGHVSLYWYRQALGQGPEFLTYFNYEAQQDKSGLPNDRFSAERPEGSISTLTIQRTEQRDSAMYRCASSLSNRNTGELFFGEGSRLTVL.

The chain employs TRBV6-5 and TRBJ2-7; 8 bases are a match to TRBD2. The length of the CDR3 is 14 residues. Germline trimming cut 5 bases from V and 1 base from J; bases unmatched to any gene: 4. CDR1 and CDR2 from the germline V gene are MNHEY and SVGAGI. Here the CDR3 DNA reads TGTGCCAGCAGTATTAGCGGGATTTCCTACGAGCAGTACTTC. Its protein product is CASSISGISYEQYF.